This T cell receptor (beta chain) was observed in a study of blood T cells in healthy people across ages. Using a J-beta primer mix together with a sample-barcoded 5' primer, a second PCR was run for roughly 6 to 11 cycles. From the 5' RACE reads, TCRdb called clonotypes with MiXCR, one entry per CDR3 protein. The sample shows fewer than 2,000,000 distinct CDR3 sequences, roughly 32% of them seen only once. V trimming: 0 bases; J trimming: 1 base; junction bases outside the gene matches: 3. The germline V gene encodes CDR1 SGDLS and CDR2 YYNGEE. The CDR3 contains 16 residues. The rearrangement uses TRBV9 and TRBJ2-5; 10 bases agree with TRBD2. The sample consisted of blood. The sequence derives from a woman aged 25-40 years in good health. The CDR3 DNA sequence: TGTGCCAGCAGCGTAGCCACTAGCGGGGCCCAAGAGACCCAGTACTTC. Translating it yields CASSVATSGAQETQYF.